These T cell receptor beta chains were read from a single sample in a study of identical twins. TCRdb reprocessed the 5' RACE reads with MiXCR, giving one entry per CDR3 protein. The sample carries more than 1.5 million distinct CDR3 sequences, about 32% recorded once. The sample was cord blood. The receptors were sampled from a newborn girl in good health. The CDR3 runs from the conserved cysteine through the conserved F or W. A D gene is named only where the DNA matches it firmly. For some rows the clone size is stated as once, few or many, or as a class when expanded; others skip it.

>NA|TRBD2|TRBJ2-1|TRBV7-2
TGTGCCAGCAGCTTAAGAGCGGGGGCTCGGAATGAGCAGTTCTTC
CASSLRAGARNEQFF
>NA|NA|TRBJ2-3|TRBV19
TGTGCCAGTAACGCCGCGGCAGATACGCAGTATTTT
CASNAAADTQYF
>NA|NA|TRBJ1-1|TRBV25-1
TGTGCCAGCAGTGCATATACCGGGGGAACCACTGAAGCTTTCTTT
CASSAYTGGTTEAFF
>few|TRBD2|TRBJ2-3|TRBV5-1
TGCGCCAGCAGCTCCACGCCCCGACTAGCGGGAATCTCAGATACGCAGTATTTT
CASSSTPRLAGISDTQYF
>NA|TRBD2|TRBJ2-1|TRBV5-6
TGTGCCAGCAGCTGGGGACTAGCGGGAGGGCGCTACAATGAGCAGTTCTTC
CASSWGLAGGRYNEQFF
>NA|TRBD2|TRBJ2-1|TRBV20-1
TGCAGTGCTAGAGCGGGAGGGCCTTCTTCCTCCTACAATGAGCAGTTCTTC
CSARAGGPSSSYNEQFF
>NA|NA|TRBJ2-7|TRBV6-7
TGTGCCAGCAGTTACTCCCCCGGGCTTCCGCCGTGCGATGAGCAGTACTTC
CASSYSPGLPPCDEQYF
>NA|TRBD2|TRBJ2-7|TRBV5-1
TGCGCCAGCAGCGTGACTAGCGGGGCGCACTACGAGCAGTACTTC
CASSVTSGAHYEQYF
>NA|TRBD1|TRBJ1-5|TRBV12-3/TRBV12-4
TGTGCCAGCAGAGCAGGACAGGGGAGCAATCAGCCCCAGCATTTT
CASRAGQGSNQPQHF
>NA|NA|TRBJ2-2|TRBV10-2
TGCGCCAGCAGTGGACTGCCCAACGCGAACACCGGGGAGCTGTTTTTT
CASSGLPNANTGELFF
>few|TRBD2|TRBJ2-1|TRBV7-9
TGTGCCAGCAGCTTCGGGGGGATTAATGAGCAGTTCTTC
CASSFGGINEQFF
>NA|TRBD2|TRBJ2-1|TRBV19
TGTGCCAGTAGGTTCGGGACTAGCGGGAACAATGAGCAGTTCTTC
CASRFGTSGNNEQFF
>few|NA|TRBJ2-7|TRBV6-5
TGTGCCAGCAGTGTGACAGGCCTAAATTACGAGCAGTACTTC
CASSVTGLNYEQYF
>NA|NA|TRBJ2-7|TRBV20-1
TGCAGTGCTGAGGGCCGGAGGGCGGAGCCCTACGAGCAGTACTTC
CSAEGRRAEPYEQYF
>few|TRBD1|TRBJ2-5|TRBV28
TGTGCCAGCAGTCCCTACGACAGGGATCATGAGCAGTACTTC
CASSPYDRDHEQYF
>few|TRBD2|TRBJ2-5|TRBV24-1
TGTGCCACCAGTGATTTGACTAGCGGCTACAATGAGCAGTACTTC
CATSDLTSGYNEQYF
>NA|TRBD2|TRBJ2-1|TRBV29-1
TGCAGCGTCGCCGCTAGCGGAGGGCAGTTCTTC
CSVAASGGQFF
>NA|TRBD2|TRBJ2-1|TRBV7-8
TGTGCCAGCAGCTTAGTAGGGGGGGTTAAGACTAGCGGCTACAATGAGCAGTTCTTC
CASSLVGGVKTSGYNEQFF
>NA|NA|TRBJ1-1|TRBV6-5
TGTGCCAGCAGTTCCCAGACCACAGGGAAGACTGAAGCTTTCTTT
CASSSQTTGKTEAFF
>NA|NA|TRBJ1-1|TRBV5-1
TGCGCCAGCAGCACAGGGTCGAACACTGAAGCTTTCTTT
CASSTGSNTEAFF
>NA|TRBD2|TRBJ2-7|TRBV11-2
TGTGCCAGCAGCTTGGGGACTAGAGTATCTCGCTACGAGCAGTACTTC
CASSLGTRVSRYEQYF
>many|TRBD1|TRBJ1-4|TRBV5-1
TGTGCCAGCAGCCCGGACAGGGTTGACGAAAAACTGTTTTTT
CASSPDRVDEKLFF
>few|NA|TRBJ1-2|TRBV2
TGTGCCAGCATTCGGGCAGGGTCTAACTATGGCTACACCTTC
CASIRAGSNYGYTF
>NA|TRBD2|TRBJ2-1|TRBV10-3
TGTGCCATCAGTGGGACTAGCCCCTTTAACAATGAGCAGTTCTTC
CAISGTSPFNNEQFF
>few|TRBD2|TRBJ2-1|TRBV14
TGTGCCAGCAGCCCATTAGCGGGAGCGCGCAATGAGCAGTTCTTC
CASSPLAGARNEQFF
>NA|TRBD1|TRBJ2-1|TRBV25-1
TGTGCCAGCTACAGGGGCCAGACCCAGTTCTTC
CASYRGQTQFF
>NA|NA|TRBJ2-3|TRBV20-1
TGCAGTGCTAGCGAAGGACACCGCACAGATACGCAGTATTTT
CSASEGHRTDTQYF
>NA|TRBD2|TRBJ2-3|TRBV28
TGTGCCAGCAGTTTGGAAGCGGGAGCTCGGGATACGCAGAATTTT
CASSLEAGARDTQNF
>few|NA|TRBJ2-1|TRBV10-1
TGCGCCAGCAGTGACGGGTGGAATGAGCAGTTCTTC
CASSDGWNEQFF
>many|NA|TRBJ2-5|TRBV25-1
TGTGCCAGCAGTGACTTTGGGGAGACCCAGTACTTC
CASSDFGETQYF
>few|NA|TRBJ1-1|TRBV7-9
TGTGCCAGCAGCTTCCCCGGGACAAGGGATAGGGTTGGGACTGAAGCTTTCTTT
CASSFPGTRDRVGTEAFF
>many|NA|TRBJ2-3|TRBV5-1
TGCGCCAGCAGCTTGGACGGGGGCTTCACAGATACGCAGTATTTT
CASSLDGGFTDTQYF
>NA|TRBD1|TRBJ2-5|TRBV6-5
TGTGCCAGCAAAAGGACAGGGAGAGAGACCCAGTACTTC
CASKRTGRETQYF
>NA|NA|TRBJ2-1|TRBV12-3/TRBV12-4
TGTGCCAGCAGTTTAGGGAGGGGGGACCCCTCCTACAATGAGCAGTTCTTC
CASSLGRGDPSYNEQFF
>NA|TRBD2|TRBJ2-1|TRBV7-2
TGTGCCAGCAGTTTCTGGAGCGGGGGATACAATGAGCAGTTCTTC
CASSFWSGGYNEQFF
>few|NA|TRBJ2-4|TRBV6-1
TGTGCCAGCAGTGAAGATCGGGCGAGTAGGGTTCAGTACTTC
CASSEDRASRVQYF